This is a list of T cell receptor beta chains from one sample in a study. Each CDR3 protein is one row after TCRdb ran MiXCR on the 5' RACE reads. This sample has tens of thousands of distinct CDR3 sequences, with 25% to 30% found just once. Sequencing was carried out using naive CD4+ T cells sorted from blood. The receptor source for this set is a female donor with breast cancer. The CDR3 runs from the conserved cysteine through the conserved F or W. The order of the fields is D gene, clone size, J gene, CDR3 length, V gene, CDR3 protein, CDR3 DNA. A D gene is named only where the DNA matches it firmly. A row's size may be missing; if present it is once, few, many or a size class.

.	.	TRBJ1-4	14	TRBV7-8	CASSRGGLGEKLFF	TGTGCCAGCAGCAGAGGGGGGCTTGGGGAAAAACTGTTTTTT
.	.	TRBJ2-4	15	TRBV5-6	CASSLAGSAKNIQYF	TGTGCCAGCAGCTTGGCAGGGTCAGCCAAAAACATTCAGTACTTC
TRBD1	many	TRBJ1-1	15	TRBV6-6	CASKMGQGIDTEAFF	TGTGCCAGTAAGATGGGACAGGGGATCGACACTGAAGCTTTCTTT
TRBD1	few	TRBJ2-7	14	TRBV9	CASSRDRGTYEQYF	TGTGCCAGCAGCAGGGACAGGGGAACCTACGAGCAGTACTTC
TRBD1	.	TRBJ1-2	14	TRBV7-2	CASSSRTGDYGYTF	TGTGCCAGCAGCTCTCGGACAGGGGACTATGGCTACACCTTC
.	.	TRBJ2-3	14	TRBV5-1	CASGARMSTDTQYF	TGCGCCAGCGGGGCTCGAATGAGCACAGATACGCAGTATTTT
TRBD1	few	TRBJ1-5	13	TRBV7-2	CASSFDRGQPQHF	TGTGCCAGCAGCTTCGACAGGGGGCAGCCCCAGCATTTT
.	few	TRBJ2-4	15	TRBV28	CASSPPGGSKNIQYF	TGTGCCAGCAGTCCCCCAGGGGGGTCCAAAAACATTCAGTACTTC
TRBD2	.	TRBJ2-1	15	TRBV9	CASSSSGRDYNEQFF	TGTGCCAGCAGCTCTAGCGGGAGGGATTACAATGAGCAGTTCTTC
.	.	TRBJ2-7	13	TRBV5-5	CASSPSHSYEQYF	TGTGCCAGCAGCCCCAGCCACTCCTACGAGCAGTACTTC
.	.	TRBJ2-5	15	TRBV5-1	CASSLGMGYLETQYF	TGCGCCAGCAGCTTGGGCATGGGTTATTTGGAGACCCAGTACTTC
TRBD1	.	TRBJ2-7	15	TRBV7-8	CASSSRTGDSYEQYF	TGTGCCAGCAGCTCGAGGACAGGGGATAGCTACGAGCAGTACTTC
.	.	TRBJ2-5	15	TRBV7-3	CASSLRGRGQETQYF	TGTGCCAGCAGCTTAAGGGGGAGAGGACAAGAGACCCAGTACTTC
TRBD2	.	TRBJ2-3	14	TRBV20-1	CSALSGGSTDTQYF	TGCAGTGCTCTTAGCGGGGGGAGTACAGATACGCAGTATTTT
TRBD1	.	TRBJ1-2	13	TRBV20-1	CSASGDRAYGYTF	TGCAGTGCTAGTGGGGACAGAGCCTATGGCTACACCTTC
.	.	TRBJ1-5	17	TRBV7-2	CASSFPTGADSNQPQHF	TGTGCCAGCAGCTTCCCAACGGGGGCTGATAGCAATCAGCCCCAGCATTTT
.	many	TRBJ2-7	14	TRBV20-1	CSAREAGGPYEQYF	TGCAGTGCTAGAGAGGCCGGGGGACCCTACGAGCAGTACTTC
.	.	TRBJ2-7	16	TRBV3-1	CASSQVPSSGSYEQYF	TGTGCCAGCAGCCAAGTTCCGTCATCCGGCTCCTACGAGCAGTACTTC
.	.	TRBJ1-5	17	TRBV28	CASSFFRDEILNQPQHF	TGTGCCAGCAGTTTTTTCCGTGATGAGATCCTCAATCAGCCCCAGCATTTT
.	.	TRBJ2-5	16	TRBV5-1	CASSLGMGLPGKTQYF	TGCGCCAGCAGCTTGGGTATGGGTCTCCCCGGGAAGACCCAGTACTTC
.	few	TRBJ2-5	16	TRBV5-1	CASSLEPAGIGETQYF	TGCGCCAGCAGCTTGGAACCCGCCGGGATAGGGGAGACCCAGTACTTC
.	.	TRBJ1-2	14	TRBV6-1	CASSLSNRNYGYTF	TGTGCCAGCAGTTTATCGAACAGGAACTATGGCTACACCTTC
.	few	TRBJ2-1	11	TRBV4-3	CASSPGHEQFF	TGCGCCAGCAGCCCTGGGCATGAGCAGTTCTTC
TRBD1	many	TRBJ1-1	15	TRBV5-1	CASSERGQGWTEAFF	TGCGCCAGCAGCGAACGAGGACAGGGGTGGACTGAAGCTTTCTTT
.	few	TRBJ1-5	12	TRBV5-6	CASSLVSQPQHF	TGTGCCAGCAGCTTGGTTAGCCAGCCCCAGCATTTT
.	.	TRBJ1-2	14	TRBV6-6	CASSYSAVGYGYTF	TGTGCCAGCAGTTACTCGGCAGTAGGCTATGGCTACACCTTC
.	once	TRBJ2-5	14	TRBV11-2	CASSSPSYQETQYF	TGTGCCAGCAGCTCCCCCTCCTACCAAGAGACCCAGTACTTC
.	few	TRBJ2-1	13	TRBV6-5	CASSSPGTLEQFF	TGTGCCAGCAGTTCCCCCGGGACCTTAGAGCAGTTCTTC
TRBD2	few	TRBJ2-7	16	TRBV5-1	CASSTGLAGGPYEQYF	TGCGCCAGCAGCACGGGACTAGCGGGAGGCCCCTACGAGCAGTACTTC
.	few	TRBJ2-3	13	TRBV6-5	CASFRIGTDTQYF	TGTGCCAGCTTTCGGATAGGAACAGATACGCAGTATTTT
.	few	TRBJ2-7	15	TRBV9	CASSPNTGPSYEQYF	TGTGCCAGCAGCCCGAACACCGGGCCGTCCTACGAGCAGTACTTC
.	medium-sized	TRBJ2-1	12	TRBV20-1	CSARDGRNEQFF	TGCAGTGCTAGAGATGGAAGGAATGAGCAGTTCTTC
.	.	TRBJ2-3	14	TRBV7-2	CASSQGIAADTQYF	TGTGCCAGCAGCCAAGGGATAGCGGCAGATACGCAGTATTTT
.	.	TRBJ1-1	14	TRBV5-1	CASSLAGANTEAFF	TGCGCCAGCAGCTTGGCAGGGGCGAACACTGAAGCTTTCTTT
TRBD2	.	TRBJ2-1	16	TRBV12-3/TRBV12-4	CASKKGAGSSYNEQFF	TGTGCCAGCAAAAAGGGAGCGGGAAGCTCCTACAATGAGCAGTTCTTC
.	.	TRBJ2-5	12	TRBV7-9	CASSSNGGAQYF	TGTGCCAGCAGCTCAAACGGCGGGGCCCAGTACTTC
.	.	TRBJ2-5	16	TRBV27	CASSLNWIGVVETQYF	TGTGCCAGCAGTTTAAATTGGATTGGGGTGGTGGAGACCCAGTACTTC
TRBD1	.	TRBJ2-5	10	TRBV20-1	CSAYTGAQYF	TGCAGTGCTTATACAGGGGCCCAGTACTTC
.	.	TRBJ1-5	14	TRBV30	CAWSVGGSNQPQHF	TGTGCCTGGAGTGTGGGGGGTAGCAATCAGCCCCAGCATTTT